Listed below are T cell receptor beta chains from one sample, sequenced in a study of blood T cell repertoires in COVID-19. Measured with immunoSEQ multiplex PCR; TCRdb has only the in-frame clones, and not every one. The sample lists some 160,000 clones; just under 80% were seen once. The sample comprised peripheral blood. The receptors come from a woman older than 75 with acute or convalescent COVID-19. CDR3s include the opening cysteine and the closing phenylalanine or tryptophan. D genes are given only for firm matches. Size is omitted from some rows. Given values are once, few, many or a class for expanded clones.

CDR3 protein: CASSPTGTGVEAFF; CDR3 DNA: TGCGCCAGCAGCCCGACCGGGACAGGGGTTGAAGCTTTCTTT; D gene: TRBD1; clone size: once; J gene: TRBJ1-1; V gene: TRBV5-1
CDR3 protein: CASSEGREGLYEQYF; CDR3 DNA: TGTGCCAGCAGTGAAGGGCGGGAGGGCCTCTACGAGCAGTACTTC; D gene: TRBD2; clone size: -; J gene: TRBJ2-7; V gene: TRBV2
CDR3 protein: CASSIISGGGTEAFF; CDR3 DNA: TGTGCCAGTAGTATAATTAGTGGTGGAGGTACTGAAGCTTTCTTT; D gene: -; clone size: -; J gene: TRBJ1-1; V gene: TRBV19
CDR3 protein: CASSQGIAGGPLTIHGYTF; CDR3 DNA: TGCGCCAGCAGCCAAGGGATCGCGGGGGGGCCTCTCACTATTCATGGCTACACCTTC; D gene: -; clone size: -; J gene: TRBJ1-2; V gene: TRBV4-1
CDR3 protein: CASSQETGDSPLHF; CDR3 DNA: TGCGCCAGCAGCCAAGAGACAGGGGATTCACCCCTCCACTTT; D gene: TRBD1; clone size: -; J gene: TRBJ1-6; V gene: TRBV4-1
CDR3 protein: CASSHNRRPNYGYTF; CDR3 DNA: TGTGCCAGCAGCCACAACAGGAGACCTAACTATGGCTACACCTTC; D gene: -; clone size: few; J gene: TRBJ1-2; V gene: TRBV11-2
CDR3 protein: CASSSPPQAEQFF; CDR3 DNA: TGCGCCAGCAGCTCCCCCCCGCAGGCAGAGCAGTTCTTC; D gene: -; clone size: -; J gene: TRBJ2-1; V gene: TRBV5-1
CDR3 protein: CASSLLAGGYNEQFF; CDR3 DNA: TGTGCCAGCAGCCTACTAGCGGGGGGCTACAATGAGCAGTTCTTC; D gene: TRBD2; clone size: -; J gene: TRBJ2-1; V gene: TRBV6-2/TRBV6-3
CDR3 protein: CASSFTGGRNEQFF; CDR3 DNA: TGTGCCAGCAGCTTTACAGGGGGCCGAAATGAGCAGTTCTTC; D gene: TRBD1; clone size: -; J gene: TRBJ2-1; V gene: TRBV11-1
CDR3 protein: CASNREETTSTDTQYF; CDR3 DNA: TGCGCCAGCAACCGGGAGGAAACCACTAGCACAGATACGCAGTATTTT; D gene: TRBD2; clone size: -; J gene: TRBJ2-3; V gene: TRBV10-2
CDR3 protein: CASSRDYGGAEQFF; CDR3 DNA: TGTGCCAGTAGTCGCGACTACGGCGGCGCTGAGCAGTTCTTC; D gene: -; clone size: -; J gene: TRBJ2-1; V gene: TRBV19
CDR3 protein: CASSTDRGSYEKLFF; CDR3 DNA: TGTGCCAGCAGCACCGACAGGGGGTCTTATGAAAAACTGTTTTTT; D gene: TRBD1; clone size: -; J gene: TRBJ1-4; V gene: TRBV7-9
CDR3 protein: CASSLVHRAGANVLTF; CDR3 DNA: TGTGCCAGCAGTTTAGTTCACCGAGCCGGGGCCAACGTCCTGACTTTC; D gene: -; clone size: -; J gene: TRBJ2-6; V gene: TRBV28
CDR3 protein: CASSQRGGNTEAFF; CDR3 DNA: TGTGCCAGCAGCCAACGGGGAGGGAACACTGAAGCTTTCTTT; D gene: -; clone size: -; J gene: TRBJ1-1; V gene: TRBV3-1/TRBV3-2
CDR3 protein: CATSTGVETEAFF; CDR3 DNA: TGTGCCACCTCCACAGGGGTAGAGACTGAAGCTTTCTTT; D gene: TRBD1; clone size: -; J gene: TRBJ1-1; V gene: TRBV15
CDR3 protein: CASSLGKADTEAFF; CDR3 DNA: TGTGCCAGCAGCTTAGGAAAGGCGGACACTGAAGCTTTCTTT; D gene: -; clone size: -; J gene: TRBJ1-1; V gene: TRBV7-9
CDR3 protein: CASSLGLAGGGAYEQYF; CDR3 DNA: TGTGCCAGCAGCTTGGGACTAGCGGGAGGAGGGGCCTACGAGCAGTACTTC; D gene: TRBD2; clone size: -; J gene: TRBJ2-7; V gene: TRBV5-5
CDR3 protein: CASSIGVGQENIQYF; CDR3 DNA: TGTGCCAGTAGTATAGGTGTGGGGCAGGAAAACATTCAGTACTTC; D gene: -; clone size: -; J gene: TRBJ2-4; V gene: TRBV19
CDR3 protein: CASSLATGAEAFF; CDR3 DNA: TGTGCCAGCAGTTTAGCGACAGGGGCTGAAGCTTTCTTT; D gene: TRBD1; clone size: -; J gene: TRBJ1-1; V gene: TRBV12-3/TRBV12-4
CDR3 protein: CSASRGHDGYTF; CDR3 DNA: TGCAGTGCTAGTAGGGGGCACGATGGCTACACCTTC; D gene: TRBD1; clone size: -; J gene: TRBJ1-2; V gene: TRBV20-1
CDR3 protein: CASSLDGQGETEAFF; CDR3 DNA: TGTGCCAGCAGCTTAGATGGTCAGGGTGAGACTGAAGCTTTCTTT; D gene: -; clone size: few; J gene: TRBJ1-1; V gene: TRBV11-2
CDR3 protein: CASSPPARGPETQYF; CDR3 DNA: TGTGCCAGCAGCCCGCCCGCCAGGGGGCCGGAGACCCAGTACTTC; D gene: TRBD1; clone size: -; J gene: TRBJ2-5; V gene: TRBV5-4
CDR3 protein: CASSLVATVGGYTF; CDR3 DNA: TGTGCCAGCAGCTTAGTGGCGACAGTCGGTGGCTACACCTTC; D gene: -; clone size: -; J gene: TRBJ1-2; V gene: TRBV7-9
CDR3 protein: CASSYSTGGAYGYTF; CDR3 DNA: TGTGCCAGCAGTTACTCGACAGGGGGCGCCTATGGCTACACCTTC; D gene: TRBD1; clone size: -; J gene: TRBJ1-2; V gene: TRBV6-5
CDR3 protein: CASSARNTIYF; CDR3 DNA: TGTGCCAGCAGTGCGAGAAACACCATATATTTT; D gene: -; clone size: -; J gene: TRBJ1-3; V gene: TRBV21-1
CDR3 protein: CASSFSSRTEAFF; CDR3 DNA: TGTGCCAGCAGTTTCTCGAGCCGGACTGAAGCTTTCTTT; D gene: -; clone size: -; J gene: TRBJ1-1; V gene: TRBV28
CDR3 protein: CASSKTESSTDTQYF; CDR3 DNA: TGCGCCAGCAGCAAGACAGAATCTAGCACAGATACGCAGTATTTT; D gene: -; clone size: -; J gene: TRBJ2-3; V gene: TRBV5-1
CDR3 protein: CASSTTGHGSYGYTF; CDR3 DNA: TGTGCCAGCAGTACAACGGGACACGGTAGCTATGGCTACACCTTC; D gene: -; clone size: once; J gene: TRBJ1-2; V gene: TRBV28
CDR3 protein: CASSRGFDYGYTF; CDR3 DNA: TGTGCCAGCTCAAGGGGCTTCGACTATGGCTACACCTTC; D gene: -; clone size: -; J gene: TRBJ1-2; V gene: TRBV6-5
CDR3 protein: CASSPRQGRVQETQYF; CDR3 DNA: TGTGCCAGCTCACCAAGGCAGGGCCGGGTCCAAGAGACCCAGTACTTC; D gene: -; clone size: once; J gene: TRBJ2-5; V gene: TRBV18
CDR3 protein: CASSLRGGGTDTQYF; CDR3 DNA: TGCGCCAGCAGCCTTAGGGGAGGGGGCACAGATACGCAGTATTTT; D gene: TRBD2; clone size: -; J gene: TRBJ2-3; V gene: TRBV5-1
CDR3 protein: CATSNNAGTGDGYTF; CDR3 DNA: TGTGCCACCAGCAATAATGCCGGGACAGGGGACGGCTACACCTTC; D gene: TRBD1; clone size: few; J gene: TRBJ1-2; V gene: TRBV24-1
CDR3 protein: CASSVVGGPETQYF; CDR3 DNA: TGTGCCAGCAGCGTAGTTGGAGGGCCAGAGACCCAGTACTTC; D gene: -; clone size: -; J gene: TRBJ2-5; V gene: TRBV9
CDR3 protein: CASSPGDSNQPQHF; CDR3 DNA: TGTGCCAGCAGCCCAGGGGATAGCAATCAGCCCCAGCATTTT; D gene: -; clone size: -; J gene: TRBJ1-5; V gene: TRBV7-8
CDR3 protein: CASSYGGGNSPLHF; CDR3 DNA: TGTGCCAGCAGTTACGGGGGAGGAAATTCACCCCTCCACTTT; D gene: -; clone size: -; J gene: TRBJ1-6; V gene: TRBV6-6